The rows below give T cell receptor beta chains drawn from one sample of a study of CD8 T cells in Susac syndrome. TCRdb re-derived calls from the immunoSEQ multiplex PCR reads in MiXCR, one entry per CDR3 protein. The sample contains around 200,000 distinct CDR3 sequences, over 90% of which appear only once. The sample consisted of CD4+ T cells from PBMCs. These receptors were taken from a human donor with multiple sclerosis. CDR3s include the opening cysteine and the closing phenylalanine or tryptophan. The D gene is left open where the match is weak. Size is stated for part of the rows, as once, few or many counts, or as a class when the clone is expanded.

V: TRBV20-1; size: few; J: TRBJ2-5; length: 11; D: NA; CDR3: CSLDGTETQYF; DNA: TGCTCCTTGGATGGGACAGAGACCCAGTACTTC
V: TRBV20-1; size: NA; J: TRBJ2-1; length: 14; D: NA; CDR3: CSAPSSVEYNEQFF; DNA: TGCAGTGCCCCATCAAGCGTCGAGTACAATGAGCAGTTCTTC
V: TRBV28; size: NA; J: TRBJ1-2; length: 12; D: NA; CDR3: CASFRANYGYTF; DNA: TGTGCCAGCTTTAGGGCTAACTATGGCTACACCTTC
V: TRBV9; size: NA; J: TRBJ2-3; length: 16; D: TRBD2; CDR3: CASSDRTSGAPDTQYF; DNA: TGTGCCAGCAGCGATCGAACTAGCGGGGCCCCAGATACGCAGTATTTT
V: TRBV20-1; size: NA; J: TRBJ2-1; length: 15; D: TRBD2; CDR3: CSARRVGGGAVEQFF; DNA: TGCAGTGCACGCCGTGTGGGCGGGGGGGCCGTAGAGCAGTTCTTC
V: TRBV27; size: NA; J: TRBJ1-2; length: 15; D: TRBD1; CDR3: CASSLGGTGDYGYTF; DNA: TGTGCCAGCAGTTTAGGGGGGACAGGGGACTATGGCTACACCTTC
V: TRBV5-1; size: NA; J: TRBJ2-7; length: 15; D: NA; CDR3: CASSLVGPSSYEQYF; DNA: TGCGCCAGCAGCTTGGTGGGTCCGTCTTCCTACGAGCAGTACTTC
V: TRBV6-5; size: NA; J: TRBJ2-7; length: 14; D: NA; CDR3: CASTVRGRLDEQYF; DNA: TGTGCCAGCACGGTTAGGGGGCGACTAGACGAGCAGTACTTC
V: TRBV5-1; size: NA; J: TRBJ2-5; length: 14; D: NA; CDR3: CASSFTWGQETQYF; DNA: TGCGCCAGCAGCTTTACGTGGGGCCAAGAGACCCAGTACTTC
V: TRBV20-1; size: NA; J: TRBJ2-3; length: 14; D: TRBD2; CDR3: CSAQTSGGADTQYF; DNA: TGCAGTGCCCAGACTAGCGGGGGCGCAGATACGCAGTATTTT
V: TRBV20-1; size: NA; J: TRBJ2-1; length: 10; D: NA; CDR3: CSARLNEQFF; DNA: TGCAGTGCTAGGCTGAATGAGCAGTTCTTC
V: TRBV2; size: NA; J: TRBJ2-1; length: 13; D: NA; CDR3: CASSEGHRSEQFF; DNA: TGTGCCAGCAGTGAAGGGCACCGGAGTGAGCAGTTCTTC
V: TRBV5-1; size: NA; J: TRBJ1-1; length: 14; D: NA; CDR3: CASSLRARDTEAFF; DNA: TGCGCCAGCAGCTTGAGAGCTCGGGACACTGAAGCTTTCTTT
V: TRBV20-1; size: NA; J: TRBJ1-5; length: 16; D: TRBD1; CDR3: CSARDPQTGGNQPQHF; DNA: TGCAGTGCTAGAGACCCACAGACAGGGGGAAATCAGCCCCAGCATTTT
V: TRBV25-1; size: NA; J: TRBJ1-1; length: 11; D: NA; CDR3: CASSWTTEAFF; DNA: TGTGCCAGCAGCTGGACCACTGAAGCTTTCTTT
V: TRBV30; size: NA; J: TRBJ1-1; length: 12; D: NA; CDR3: CAWTRQDTEAFF; DNA: TGTGCCTGGACCCGACAGGACACTGAAGCTTTCTTT
V: TRBV20-1; size: once; J: TRBJ2-1; length: 11; D: NA; CDR3: CSALGVGEQFF; DNA: TGCAGTGCTCTCGGGGTTGGAGAGCAGTTCTTC
V: TRBV10-3; size: NA; J: TRBJ1-3; length: 13; D: NA; CDR3: CAISAFSGNTIYF; DNA: TGTGCCATCAGTGCTTTCTCTGGAAACACCATATATTTT
V: TRBV12-3/TRBV12-4; size: once; J: TRBJ2-7; length: 11; D: NA; CDR3: CASSSPNEQYF; DNA: TGTGCCAGCAGTTCTCCCAACGAGCAGTACTTC
V: TRBV20-1; size: NA; J: TRBJ1-5; length: 14; D: TRBD1; CDR3: CSARDRGRNQPQHF; DNA: TGCAGTGCTCGGGACAGGGGGCGCAATCAGCCCCAGCATTTT
V: TRBV5-1; size: NA; J: TRBJ2-6; length: 15; D: NA; CDR3: CASSLDGSGANVLTF; DNA: TGCGCCAGCAGCTTGGACGGCTCTGGGGCCAACGTCCTGACTTTC
V: TRBV27; size: NA; J: TRBJ2-1; length: 14; D: NA; CDR3: CASKWYLSYNEQFF; DNA: TGTGCCAGCAAGTGGTACCTTTCCTACAATGAGCAGTTCTTC
V: TRBV20-1; size: NA; J: TRBJ1-1; length: 14; D: NA; CDR3: CSATSGRRNTEAFF; DNA: TGCAGTGCCACATCGGGACGCAGGAACACTGAAGCTTTCTTT
V: TRBV30; size: NA; J: TRBJ1-2; length: 11; D: NA; CDR3: CAWSVLPLSTF; DNA: TGTGCCTGGAGTGTACTTCCGCTTTCCACCTTC
V: TRBV12-3/TRBV12-4; size: NA; J: TRBJ2-5; length: 17; D: TRBD2; CDR3: CASSLAGSGFTQETQYF; DNA: TGTGCCAGCAGTTTAGCTGGTAGCGGGTTTACCCAAGAGACCCAGTACTTC